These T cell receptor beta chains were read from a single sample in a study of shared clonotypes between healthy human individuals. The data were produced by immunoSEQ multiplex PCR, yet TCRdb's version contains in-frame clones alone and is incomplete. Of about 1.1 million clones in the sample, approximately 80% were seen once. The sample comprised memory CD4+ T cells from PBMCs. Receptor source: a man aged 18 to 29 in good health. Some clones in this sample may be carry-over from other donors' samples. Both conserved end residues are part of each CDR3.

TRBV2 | CASTEMGGNTEAFF
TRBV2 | CASRAVTRVAEQFF
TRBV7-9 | CASSPRAAGGLYEQYF
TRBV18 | CASSQQGARKLFF
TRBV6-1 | CASGDTKSGNTIYF
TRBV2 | CASSPLSGRGTGEQYF
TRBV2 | CASRYPGQSYEQYF
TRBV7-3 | CASSLQGGSTDTQYF
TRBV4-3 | CASSQDRQGYEQYF
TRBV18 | CASSLSGTSAYNEQFF
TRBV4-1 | CASSLNRVNTEAFF
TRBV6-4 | CASKGPDGSNQPQHF
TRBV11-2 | CASSSLGTGMNTEAFF
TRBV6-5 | CASSNGLDGGEQFF
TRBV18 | CASSPSNKGNTIYF
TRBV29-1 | CSTSLAGSYNEQFF
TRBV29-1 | CSVVDRGDTEAFF
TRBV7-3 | CASSQGLAGGPVEQFF
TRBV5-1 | CASSFAGHTEAFF
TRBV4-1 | CASSGGTATVEDGYTF
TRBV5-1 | CASSLERAGSWNEQFF
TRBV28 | CASSLGWSGNTIYF
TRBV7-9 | CASSPRQRLDYGYTF
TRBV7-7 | CASSKTGGGYGYTF
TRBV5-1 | CASSLGGEPTEAFF
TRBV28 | CASLPTDNRPHNEQFF
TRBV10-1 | CASSPSGTGSYEQYF
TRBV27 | CASSLFGGKGDQPQHF
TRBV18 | CASSPFVGGSGAETQYF
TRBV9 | CASSVGMRNEKLFF
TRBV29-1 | CSVGRPNEKLFF
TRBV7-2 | CASSLVQGGALGGYTF
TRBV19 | CASIRDSLGTEAFF
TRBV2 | CASSVVIGEAFF
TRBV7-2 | CASSLASASGANVLTF